This T cell receptor (beta chain) originates from a study of T cell responses to AZD1222 COVID-19 vaccine. This CDR3 has 15 amino acids. V was clipped by 4 bases and J by 5 bases, with 15 bases between them. Looked up from germline, CDR1 is LNHDA and CDR2 is SQIVND (reference sequence). This table comes from immunoSEQ multiplex PCR, and its TCRdb copy is limited to in-frame clones, with some not included. Of 160,000 or so clones listed, 90% are singletons. V and J are TRBV19 and TRBJ2-1; perhaps TRBD1 as D (5 bases). The sequence was obtained from an adult in good health. The material sequenced was peripheral blood, taken on day 0 of AZD1222 vaccination. As DNA, the CDR3 is TGTGCCAGTAGTAAGGGTAGGGGATTCAACAATGAGCAGTTCTTC. Protein sequence: CASSKGRGFNNEQFF. Based on the CDR3 plus reference TRBV19 and TRBJ2-1, the full variable domain is DGGITQSPKYLFRKEGQNVTLSCEQNLNHDAMYWYRQDPGQGLRLIYYSQIVNDFQKGDIAEGYSVSREKKESFPLTVTSAQKNPTAFYLCASSKGRGFNNEQFFGPGTRLTVL.